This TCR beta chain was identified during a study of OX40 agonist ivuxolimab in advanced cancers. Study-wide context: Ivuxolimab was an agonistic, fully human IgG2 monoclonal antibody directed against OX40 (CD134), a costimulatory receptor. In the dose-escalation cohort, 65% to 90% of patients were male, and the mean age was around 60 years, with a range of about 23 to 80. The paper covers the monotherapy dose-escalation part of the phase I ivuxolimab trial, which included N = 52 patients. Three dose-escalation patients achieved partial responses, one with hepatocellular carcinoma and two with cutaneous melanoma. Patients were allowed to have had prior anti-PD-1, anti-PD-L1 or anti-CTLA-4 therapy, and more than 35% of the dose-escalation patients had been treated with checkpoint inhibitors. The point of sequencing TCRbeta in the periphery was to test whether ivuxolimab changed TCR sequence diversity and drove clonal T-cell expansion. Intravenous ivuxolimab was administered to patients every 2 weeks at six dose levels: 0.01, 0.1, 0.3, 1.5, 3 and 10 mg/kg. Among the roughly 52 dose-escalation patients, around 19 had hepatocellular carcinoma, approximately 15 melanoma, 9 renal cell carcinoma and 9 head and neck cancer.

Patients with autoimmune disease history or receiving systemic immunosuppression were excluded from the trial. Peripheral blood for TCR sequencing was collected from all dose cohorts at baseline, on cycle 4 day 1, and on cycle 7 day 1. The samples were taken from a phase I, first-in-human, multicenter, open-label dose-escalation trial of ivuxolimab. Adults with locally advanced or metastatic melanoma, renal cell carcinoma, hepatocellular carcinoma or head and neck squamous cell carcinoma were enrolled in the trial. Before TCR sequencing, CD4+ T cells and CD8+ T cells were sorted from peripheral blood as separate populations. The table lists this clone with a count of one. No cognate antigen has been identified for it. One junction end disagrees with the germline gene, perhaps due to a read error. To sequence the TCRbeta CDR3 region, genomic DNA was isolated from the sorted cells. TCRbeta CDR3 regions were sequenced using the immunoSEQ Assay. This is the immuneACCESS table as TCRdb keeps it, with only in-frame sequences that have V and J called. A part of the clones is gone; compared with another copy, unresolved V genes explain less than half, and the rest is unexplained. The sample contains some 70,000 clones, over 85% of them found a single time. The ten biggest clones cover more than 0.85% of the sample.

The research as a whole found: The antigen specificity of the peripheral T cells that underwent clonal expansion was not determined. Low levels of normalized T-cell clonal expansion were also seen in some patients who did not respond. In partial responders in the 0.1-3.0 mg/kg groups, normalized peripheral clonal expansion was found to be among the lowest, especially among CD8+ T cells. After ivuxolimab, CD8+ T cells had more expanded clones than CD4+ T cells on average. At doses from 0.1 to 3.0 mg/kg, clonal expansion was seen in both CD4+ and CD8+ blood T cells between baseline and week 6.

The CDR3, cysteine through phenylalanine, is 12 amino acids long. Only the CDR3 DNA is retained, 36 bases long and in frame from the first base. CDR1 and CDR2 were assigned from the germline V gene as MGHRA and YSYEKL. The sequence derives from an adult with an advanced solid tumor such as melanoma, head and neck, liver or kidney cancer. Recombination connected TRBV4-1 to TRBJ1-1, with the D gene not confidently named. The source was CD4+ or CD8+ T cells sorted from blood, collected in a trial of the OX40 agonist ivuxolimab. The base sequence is TGCGCCAGCAGCCAACCAACGGGAATACAGCTCTTT. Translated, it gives CASSQPTGIQLF.